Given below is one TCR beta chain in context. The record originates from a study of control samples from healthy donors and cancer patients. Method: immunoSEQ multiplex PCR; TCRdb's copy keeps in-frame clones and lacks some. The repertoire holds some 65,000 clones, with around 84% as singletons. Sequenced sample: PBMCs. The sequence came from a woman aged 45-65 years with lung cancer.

This chain's CDR3 is CASSFTGGAYNSPLHF. The CDR3 bases are TGTGCCAGCAGCTTTACAGGGGGTGCCTATAATTCACCCCTCCACTTT. V gene TRBV7-3 combines with J gene TRBJ1-6, with 8 bases matching TRBD1. The CDR3 totals 16 residues. V gave up 3 bases and J gave up 2 bases; unmatched junction bases: 3. Germline V gene sequence: CDR1 SGHTA, CDR2 FQGTGA. Complete variable domain (other parts from reference TRBV7-3 and TRBJ1-6): GAGVSQTPSNKVTEKGKYVELRCDPISGHTALYWYRQSLGQGPEFLIYFQGTGAADDSGLPNDRFFAVRPEGSVSTLKIQRTERGDSAVYLCASSFTGGAYNSPLHFGNGTRLTVT.